The 27 T cell receptor beta chains listed next were all sequenced from one sample in a study of post-analysis software for immune sequencing data. Unique molecular identifiers were carried by the TCR beta cDNA libraries. A single record per CDR3 protein comes from TCRdb applying MiXCR to the PCR reads. The sample lists more than 500,000 distinct CDR3 sequences, under 40% occurring once. Their antigens are not known. Study-wide results and caveats: The study found TRBV5-6, TRBV5-1 and TRBV20-1 among 4 or 5 TRBV segments more frequent in patients than controls.

The specimen sequenced was blood. The receptors derive from a girl aged 2 to 17 with multiple sclerosis.

The V gene is TRBV6-6, the J gene TRBJ2-5, with 7 bases matching TRBD2. V gave up 8 bases and J gave up 5 bases; unmatched junction bases: 2. This CDR3 spans 11 amino acids. CDR1 and CDR2 from the germline V gene are MNHNY and SVGAGI (reference sequence). The CDR3 region is CASARGETQYF. CDR3 nucleotides: TGTGCCAGCGCGCGGGGGGAGACCCAGTACTTC.

This clonotype has only one observation. A read error is possible here, since a much larger clone lies one base away. This chain links TRBV20-1 with TRBJ2-5; the match to TRBD2 covers 9 bases. The CDR3 contains 13 residues. In germline, CDR1 is DFQATT, CDR2 SNEGSKA (reference sequence). CDR3 region: CRARLADQETQYF. CDR3 sequence (DNA): TGCAGGGCTAGACTAGCGGATCAAGAGACCCAGTACTTC.

This clonotype has only a few counts. V gene TRBV6-5 combines with J gene TRBJ1-1; D gene uncertain. This CDR3 is built from 15 residues. In germline, CDR1 is MNHEY, CDR2 SVGAGI. V dropped 4 bases and J dropped 3 bases, with 15 bases sitting between them. The CDR3: CASSSLPWRYTEAFF. The CDR3 DNA is TGTGCCAGCAGTTCCCTGCCATGGCGGTACACTGAAGCTTTCTTT.

As to this clonotype: It may be a read error: a sequence one base away is much more abundant. This rearrangement joins TRBV27 to TRBJ2-7, with a possible D match to TRBD1 (5 bases). Germline-derived CDR1 and CDR2 are MNHEY and SMNVEV (reference sequence). The CDR3 is 13 residues long. In DNA, the CDR3 is TGTACCAGCAGTCTCTCCAGGGCCTACGAGCAGTACTTC. This codes for CTSSLSRAYEQYF.

In this sample, this clonotype turned up a few times. The chain joins TRBV5-5 to TRBJ2-5; 10 bases align to TRBD1. The CDR3 totals 18 residues. The V gene's germline CDR1 is SGHKS and CDR2 YYEKEE (reference sequence). The junction had 11 bases not matched to a gene; V was cut back by 2 bases and J by 1 base. DNA for the CDR3: TGTGCCAGCAGCTTCGGACCGGGACAGGGGTTGACCCAAGAGACCCAGTACTTC. Protein: CASSFGPGQGLTQETQYF.

The chain recombines TRBV29-1 with TRBJ1-1; tentative D call: TRBD1 (5 bases). Trimming cost V 5 bases and J 10 bases, with 14 bases left between them. The CDR3 runs 11 residues. Germline assignment: CDR1 SQVTM and CDR2 ANQGSEA. The CDR3 DNA reads as TGCAGCGTTCAGACCGCGGGGGTAGCTTTCTTT. Protein product: CSVQTAGVAFF.

The table lists this clonotype with a count of one. This chain joins TRBV20-1 and TRBJ1-4; D is perhaps TRBD1 (6 bases). Trimming took 0 bases from V and 6 from J, leaving 14 bases between them. Germline values: CDR1 DFQATT, CDR2 SNEGSKA (reference sequence). This CDR3 has 15 residues. CDR3: CSARDRGQVYEKLFF. CDR3 bases: TGCAGTGCTAGAGATCGGGGACAAGTGTATGAAAAACTGTTTTTT.

This clonotype showed up just a few times. The chain carries TRBV10-3 and TRBJ2-1; D unresolved. CDR1 ENHRY and CDR2 SYGVKD come from the germline V gene. Trimming removed 7 bases at V and 5 bases at J, with 9 bases between. The CDR3 spans 12 residues. CDR3 coding DNA: TGTGCCATCATGGCGAATAACAATGAGCAGTTCTTC. Amino acid sequence: CAIMANNNEQFF.

J is TRBJ1-4 and V is TRBV7-8, with D maybe TRBD1 (5 bases). V lost 5 bases and J lost 7, with 14 bases in between. Looked up from germline, CDR1 is SGHVS and CDR2 is FQNEAQ. The CDR3 loop spans 14 amino acids. CDR3 DNA: TGTGCCAGCAGCCCAAGGGTTGGGGCTGAAAAACTGTTTTTT. This translates into CASSPRVGAEKLFF. Full variable domain (remainder filled in from reference TRBV7-8 and TRBJ1-4): GAGVSQSPRYKVAKRGQDVALRCDPISGHVSLFWYQQALGQGPEFLTYFQNEAQLDKSGLPSDRFFAERPEGSVSTLKIQRTQQEDSAVYLCASSPRVGAEKLFFGSGTQLSVL.

This clonotype was observed a handful of times. The chain is built from TRBV6-5 and TRBJ2-5; D call uncertain. This CDR3 has 11 amino acids. CDR1 MNHEY and CDR2 SVGAGI come from the germline V gene. Trimming removed 4 bases from V and 11 bases from J, with 11 bases in between. The CDR3 bases are TGTGCCAGCAGTTCGGAGAGTGAGCAGTACTTC. It is translated as CASSSESEQYF.

This clonotype has a handful of counts. The genes are TRBV5-1 and TRBJ2-4, with D possibly TRBD2 on 6 matching bases. CDR3 size: 17 residues. V shed 4 bases and J shed 2 bases, with 19 bases lying between them. Looked up from germline, CDR1 is SGHRS and CDR2 is YFSETQ. The chain's CDR3 is CASSGGLLPSSKNIQYF. DNA of the CDR3: TGCGCCAGCAGCGGGGGACTTTTACCCTCATCCAAAAACATTCAGTACTTC.

With respect to this clonotype: One base away lies a much larger clone, so this may be a sequencing read error. The rearrangement uses TRBV7-9 and TRBJ2-1; D is unresolved. CDR3 length equals 12 residues. Per the germline V gene, CDR1 is SEHNR and CDR2 is FQNEAQ (reference sequence). Here the CDR3 reads CASLPLGNGQFF. Written as DNA, the CDR3 is TGTGCCAGCTTGCCCTTAGGGAATGGGCAGTTCTTC.

The sample holds a few counts of this clonotype. The V and J genes are TRBV14 and TRBJ2-7; D is unresolved. CDR3 length: 16 residues. Germline CDR1 reads SGHDN; CDR2 reads FVKESK. The V end was cut by 1 base, the J end by 0 bases, with 13 bases between. The CDR3 coding sequence is TGTGCCAGCAGCCAAGTTCTGGCCGGCATCTCCTACGAGCAGTACTTC. Protein sequence: CASSQVLAGISYEQYF.

This chain links TRBV6-2 or TRBV6-3 with TRBJ1-6, with no clear D. The germline gives CDR1 MNHEY, CDR2 SVGEGT. Trimming left V 11 bases short and J 11 bases short, with 19 bases between. CDR3 length: 13 residues. This CDR3 is CAAKGRTEAPLHF. CDR3 in DNA: TGTGCCGCCAAAGGACGGACCGAGGCACCCCTCCACTTT.

CDR3 amino acids: CASSETQGVTNEKLFF. In DNA, the CDR3 is TGTGCCAGCAGTGAAACGCAGGGAGTAACTAATGAAAAACTGTTTTTT. The rearrangement joins TRBV2 to TRBJ1-4; D is possibly TRBD1 (5 bases). The CDR3 length is 16 residues. Germline V lookup: CDR1 SNHLY, CDR2 FYNNEI. The germline V and J ends were trimmed by 2 bases and 1 base, with 11 bases remaining between them.

In its sample, this clonotype was seen many times. The chain links TRBV29-1 to TRBJ2-4; D not resolved. The CDR3 sequence is 13 residues long. Germline V lookup: CDR1 SQVTM, CDR2 ANQGSEA. Trimming shortened V by 8 bases and J by 6 bases, and 17 bases separated the two germline ends. Written as DNA, the CDR3 is TGCAGCTGCGTAAGAGGCCGAGGAAACATTCAGTACTTC. This gives the protein CSCVRGRGNIQYF. Full variable domain (remainder filled in from reference TRBV29-1 and TRBJ2-4): SAVISQKPSRDICQRGTSLTIQCQVDSQVTMMFWYRQQPGQSLTLIATANQGSEATYESGFVIDKFPISRPNLTFSTLTVSNMSPEDSSIYLCSCVRGRGNIQYFGAGTRLSVL.

This clonotype was observed a few times. This chain links TRBV20-1 with TRBJ2-1; 14 bases agree with TRBD2. Germline V CDR1 and CDR2: DFQATT, SNEGSKA (reference sequence). CDR3 length equals 15 residues. With 6 bases clipped from V and 9 bases from J, the junction kept 10 bases outside the gene matches. The CDR3 loop reads CSAKRLAGGRGEQFF. CDR3 in DNA: TGCAGTGCCAAAAGACTAGCGGGGGGGAGAGGTGAGCAGTTCTTC.

V usage is TRBV6-5 and J usage is TRBJ2-7, with 8 positions matching TRBD2. The CDR3 is made up of 15 amino acids. From germline, CDR1 is MNHEY and CDR2 SVGAGI. Germline trimming cut 5 bases from V and 2 bases from J; bases unmatched to any gene: 8. The CDR3 DNA is TGTGCCAGCAGTATCCTGGCGGGGGGCGCCTACGAGCAGTACTTC. Encoded protein: CASSILAGGAYEQYF.

There are a few counts of this clonotype. The V call is TRBV7-3, the J call TRBJ2-1, with 9 bases fitting TRBD2. V gave up 2 bases and J gave up 9 bases; unmatched junction bases: 14. The CDR3 length is 17 residues. Germline loops: CDR1 SGHTA, CDR2 FQGTGA. This CDR3 is CASSLGGSGGPYGEQFF. CDR3 sequence (DNA): TGTGCCAGCAGCTTAGGAGGGAGCGGGGGGCCATATGGTGAGCAGTTCTTC.

This clonotype has a handful of counts. The genes are TRBV11-2 and TRBJ2-3; 9 bases match TRBD1. The CDR3 has 16 residues. Germline-derived CDR1 and CDR2 are SGHAT and FQNNGV. Germline trimming cut 4 bases from V and 5 bases from J; bases unmatched to any gene: 10. CDR3 coding DNA: TGTGCCAGCAGCTCCTACGGGACAGGGAAGGAAGATACGCAGTATTTT. Its translation: CASSSYGTGKEDTQYF.

The rearrangement uses TRBV20-1 and TRBJ2-1, with D perhaps given as TRBD1 or TRBD2 (5 bases each). CDR3 length: 11 amino acids. The V gene's germline CDR1 is DFQATT and CDR2 SNEGSKA (reference sequence). The CDR3 DNA sequence: TGCAGGGCCACGGGGCCGAATGAGCAGTTCTTC. This sequence encodes CRATGPNEQFF.

This clonotype was seen a few times. The J gene is TRBJ2-4, the V gene TRBV6-5; TRBD1 matches 7 bases. The germline V gene encodes CDR1 MNHEY and CDR2 SVGAGI. This CDR3 spans 18 amino acids. V shed 0 bases and J 0 bases; nucleotides not matched to a gene: 8. CDR3 nucleotide sequence: TGTGCCAGCAGTTACTCTCCGGACAGGCCTTCAGCCAAAAACATTCAGTACTTC. It specifies CASSYSPDRPSAKNIQYF.

The CDR3 DNA reads as TGCAGTGCTGTAGCGGGGGGCGACTACAATGAGCAGTACTTC. Its protein product is CSAVAGGDYNEQYF. The J gene is TRBJ2-1, the V gene TRBV20-1; 10 bases line up with TRBD2. The better agreement between TRBJ2-7 and the DNA end casts doubt on the J call. This CDR3 is built from 14 residues. Germline V gene sequence: CDR1 DFQATT, CDR2 SNEGSKA (reference sequence).

This clonotype is a singleton in its sample. The gene calls are TRBV24-1 and TRBJ2-1; 9 nucleotides match TRBD1. The CDR3 is made up of 15 amino acids. Per germline, CDR1 KGHDR and CDR2 SFDVKD. The V and J ends lost 4 bases and 9 bases, in that order; junction bases with no gene match: 9. The chain's CDR3 is CATSEVGQGSAEQFF. CDR3 in DNA: TGTGCCACCAGTGAGGTCGGACAGGGGAGTGCTGAGCAGTTCTTC.

This clonotype was seen more than once but under ten times. The rearrangement uses TRBV11-2 and TRBJ2-1, with TRBD2 identical over 7 bases. CDR3 length: 17 residues. V gave up 5 bases and J gave up 0 bases; unmatched junction bases: 10. CDR1 and CDR2 (germline): SGHAT, FQNNGV. The CDR3 sequence is CASSPHGRGSSYNEQFF. The CDR3 coding sequence is TGTGCCAGCAGCCCCCACGGGCGGGGGTCCTCCTACAATGAGCAGTTCTTC. Using reference TRBV11-2 and TRBJ2-1 for the parts outside the CDR3, the full variable domain is EAGVAQSPRYKIIEKRQSVAFWCNPISGHATLYWYQQILGQGPKLLIQFQNNGVVDDSQLPKDRFSAERLKGVDSTLKIQPAKLEDSAVYLCASSPHGRGSSYNEQFFGPGTRLTVL.

This clonotype has just a few counts. The chain combines TRBV27 with TRBJ2-1, with 8 bases that match TRBD2. V was clipped by 1 base and J by 6 bases; unmatched bases: 11. CDR1 is MNHEY and CDR2 is SMNVEV in the germline V gene (reference sequence). This CDR3 contains 17 residues. Here the CDR3 reads CASSLWSLGLDGNEQFF. For the CDR3, the DNA is TGTGCCAGCAGTTTATGGTCCTTGGGACTAGATGGCAATGAGCAGTTCTTC.

This clonotype was seen more than once but under ten times. J is TRBJ2-7 and V is TRBV3-1; 9 positions agree with TRBD1. This CDR3 is 16 amino acids long. CDR1 and CDR2 from the germline V gene are LGHDT and YNNKEL (reference sequence). The ends lost 3 bases at V and 2 bases at J; junction bases unmatched: 8. In nucleotides, the CDR3 is TGTGCCAGCAGCCAGTCCGAACAGGGGGCGGCCTACGAGCAGTACTTC. This encodes CASSQSEQGAAYEQYF.